The next 5 T cell receptor beta chains were all read from a single sample in a study of blood T cell repertoires in COVID-19. The method was immunoSEQ multiplex PCR; TCRdb's version includes in-frame clones alone and lacks a portion of them. The sample has about 120,000 clones, about 78% seen once; the top ten hold about 2.1%. The sequencing sample was made of peripheral blood. Receptors were obtained from a man in his 70s with acute or convalescent COVID-19.

There are a few counts of this clone. The V gene is TRBV7-2, the J gene TRBJ2-7; possibly TRBD2 for D (7 bases). This CDR3 has 13 residues. Germline V lookup: CDR1 SGHTA, CDR2 FQGNSA. Trimming stripped 5 bases from V and 7 bases from J, with 15 bases between. The CDR3 here is CASSPTRGGEQYF. In DNA, the CDR3 is TGTGCCAGCAGCCCCACAAGGGGGGGAGAGCAGTACTTC.

This clone appeared a single time. V is TRBV4-1 and J is TRBJ2-1, with 8 bases matching TRBD2. The V and J ends lost 0 bases and 3 bases, in that order; junction bases with no gene match: 4. This CDR3 spans 16 amino acids. Germline CDR1 and CDR2: MGHRA and YSYEKL. The CDR3 region is CASSQDGRGVYNEQFF. The CDR3 region has the DNA TGCGCCAGCAGCCAAGACGGGCGGGGGGTCTACAATGAGCAGTTCTTC.

The chain uses TRBV3-1 (or the pseudogene TRBV3-2) and TRBJ2-3, with TRBD2 identical over 7 bases. CDR1 and CDR2 from the germline V gene are LGHDT and YNNKEL (reference sequence). V dropped 0 bases and J dropped 1; count of bases not matched to a gene: 4. This CDR3 has 16 residues. The CDR3 DNA follows: TGTGCCAGCAGCCAAGAATGGGCGGGGGGCACAGATACGCAGTATTTT. It specifies CASSQEWAGGTDTQYF.

This clone was observed a few times. This chain uses TRBV7-2 with TRBJ2-3; D is possibly TRBD2 (6 bases). Per the germline V gene, CDR1 is SGHTA and CDR2 is FQGNSA. The CDR3 is made up of 15 amino acids. With 7 bases removed from V and 2 bases from J, the gap between germline ends came to 16 bases. The CDR3 protein is CASTAAGPHTDTQYF. The CDR3 coding sequence is TGTGCCAGCACTGCCGCGGGGCCACACACAGATACGCAGTATTTT. The variable domain in full, with the rest retrieved from reference TRBV7-2 and TRBJ2-3, is GAGVSQSPSNKVTEKGKDVELRCDPISGHTALYWYRQSLGQGLEFLIYFQGNSAPDKSGLPSDRFSAERTGGSVSTLTIQRTQQEDSAVYLCASTAAGPHTDTQYFGPGTRLTVL.

This chain joins TRBV7-3 and TRBJ2-3; 7 bases fit TRBD2. Trimming at V came to 5 bases and at J to 4 bases, leaving 9 bases not matched to a gene. This CDR3 is built from 15 residues. The germline CDR1 and CDR2 sequences are SGHTA and FQGTGA. The CDR3 coding sequence is TGTGCCAGCAGCCAGGGACGGGGGGTGGCAGATACGCAGTATTTT. Translated, it gives CASSQGRGVADTQYF.